Following are 25 T cell receptor beta chains from one sample sequenced in a study of vaccination effects on CD4 cells after COVID-19. With the ViraFEST assay, the study expanded antigen-specific CD4+ T cells using viral peptide pools, then sequenced them. Culturing for approximately 10 days preceded CD4+ T cell isolation. The person acquired a PCR-confirmed SARS-CoV-2 infection between March and December 2020. Their antigens are not known. Only in-frame clones appear in the TCRdb table, and some are missing; sequencing was by immunoSEQ multiplex PCR. The sample holds 70,000 or so clones; around 70% are singletons and the top ten take around 5%. Sequences were derived from CD4+ T cells from PBMCs cultured with HIV peptides, sampled before COVID-19 vaccination. Subset meaning: HIV-1 Nef peptide pool negative control/reference culture. Every receptor here comes from a human donor who had a prior SARS-CoV-2 infection.

Notes on this clone: Mismatch with germline at one junction end may stem from a read error. The chain recombines TRBV18 with TRBJ2-7; D gene unclear. CDR1 and CDR2 (germline): KGHSH, LQKENI. CDR3 length: 15 residues. The CDR3 region has the DNA TGTGCCAGCTCACCGGGGATGGGGTTACCCTACGGGCAGTACTTC. Translated: CASSPGMGLPYGQYF.

This clone was seen once. For the CDR3, the DNA is TGTGCCAGCAGCTTTCTCTCCGGGAGGGGGTACGAGCAGTACTTC. It is translated as CASSFLSGRGYEQYF. The chain has TRBV7-8 and TRBJ2-7, with 8 bases identical to TRBD2. The germline V gene has CDR1 SGHVS and CDR2 FQNEAQ. V trimming: 3 bases; J trimming: 4 bases; junction bases outside the gene matches: 8. The CDR3 spans 15 residues.

V and J are TRBV5-1 and TRBJ1-1, with D possibly TRBD1 on 5 matching bases. There are 13 residues in the CDR3. Germline V lookup: CDR1 SGHRS, CDR2 YFSETQ. V dropped 5 bases and J dropped 5 bases, with 13 bases sitting between them. DNA for the CDR3: TGCGCCAGCAGTTCCGAAGGGGTAACTGAAGCTTTCTTT. Translation: CASSSEGVTEAFF.

The chain joins TRBV7-2 to TRBJ2-5; TRBD2 matches at 7 bases. Germline V lookup: CDR1 SGHTA, CDR2 FQGNSA. The trim removed 3 bases at V and 14 bases at J, leaving 9 bases unmatched. This CDR3 spans 12 amino acids. In DNA form, the CDR3 reads TGTGCCAGCAGCTTGGGGCTGACGGGGGGTTACTTC. Protein sequence: CASSLGLTGGYF.

This clone occurred a few times. This chain uses TRBV13 with TRBJ2-1; no clear D gene. Germline CDR1 and CDR2: PRHDT and FYEKMQ (reference sequence). The CDR3 length is 14 residues. V was cut by 2 bases and J by 8 bases, with 13 bases left in between. The CDR3 sequence: CASSLPLLFDEQFF. The CDR3, as DNA: TGTGCCAGCAGCTTACCCCTCCTCTTCGATGAGCAGTTCTTC.

This clone has a handful of counts. The genes are TRBV19 and TRBJ2-3; 15 bases agree with TRBD2. The CDR3 covers 16 residues. Per the germline V gene, CDR1 is LNHDA and CDR2 is SQIVND (reference sequence). Losses at the gene ends were 6 bases for V and 4 bases for J; bases not matched to a gene: 5. The CDR3 sequence is CASSPGLAGGSDTQYF. The DNA of the CDR3 is TGTGCCAGTAGCCCCGGACTAGCGGGGGGGTCAGATACGCAGTATTTT.

This chain joins TRBV18 and TRBJ2-2, with D perhaps TRBD1 (5 bases). The ends were cut back, 3 bases at V and 0 bases at J, with 11 bases in the middle. The CDR3 loop spans 16 amino acids. The germline gives CDR1 KGHSH, CDR2 LQKENI. The CDR3 coding sequence is TGTGCCAGCTCACCTAGGGCAGGGTCGAACACCGGGGAGCTGTTTTTT. Translation: CASSPRAGSNTGELFF.

This chain links TRBV18 with TRBJ2-3; D is undetermined. V dropped 3 bases and J dropped 5 bases, with 12 bases sitting between them. The germline gives CDR1 KGHSH, CDR2 LQKENI. The CDR3 is made up of 14 amino acids. The CDR3 bases are TGTGCCAGCTCACCTAAGGCCTCGGGAGATACGCAGTATTTT. This gives the protein CASSPKASGDTQYF.

The chain uses TRBV12-3 or TRBV12-4 and TRBJ2-1; 9 bases are a match to TRBD1. The length of the CDR3 is 12 residues. V lost 7 bases, J lost 9 bases, and 4 bases stayed unmatched. The CDR3 sequence: CASTQDRGEQFF. CDR3 coding DNA: TGTGCCAGCACCCAGGACAGGGGTGAGCAGTTCTTC.

The chain is built from TRBV10-2 and TRBJ1-1; D uncertain. Germline-derived CDR1 and CDR2 are WSHSY and SAAADI. The V gene lost 4 bases and the J gene lost 4 bases, with 13 bases spanning the gap. The CDR3 length is 14 residues. The CDR3 nucleotides are TGCGCCAGCAGTGTGGGGAATGTGGGCACTGAAGCTTTCTTT. As protein: CASSVGNVGTEAFF.

This chain joins TRBV18 and TRBJ2-7, with no clear D. V shed 8 bases and J shed 2 bases, with 10 bases lying between them. This CDR3 is built from 12 residues. In germline, CDR1 is KGHSH, CDR2 LQKENI. The CDR3 reads CASGPDPYEQYF. The DNA for the CDR3 is TGTGCCAGCGGCCCCGATCCCTACGAGCAGTACTTC. The full variable domain, its missing parts supplied by reference TRBV18 and TRBJ2-7, is NAGVMQNPRHLVRRRGQEARLRCSPMKGHSHVYWYRQLPEEGLKFMVYLQKENIIDESGMPKERFSAEFPKEGPSILRIQQVVRGDSAAYFCASGPDPYEQYFGPGTRLTVT.

The rearrangement joins TRBV5-1 to TRBJ1-2; D unclear. V was trimmed by 4 bases and J by 4 bases, leaving 26 bases between them. The germline V gene has CDR1 SGHRS and CDR2 YFSETQ. CDR3 length equals 18 residues. CDR3 sequence: CASSPGRDSIGLSYGYTF. CDR3 DNA sequence: TGCGCCAGCAGCCCCGGGCGGGATTCTATAGGGCTTAGCTATGGCTACACCTTC.

The chain employs TRBV18 and TRBJ2-4; D is undetermined. Germline CDR1 reads KGHSH; CDR2 reads LQKENI. The CDR3 is made up of 14 amino acids. Trimming removed 1 base at V and 5 bases at J, with 9 bases between. As DNA, the CDR3 is TGTGCCAGCTCACCACAGGGATCCGAAAACATTCAGTACTTC. As protein: CASSPQGSENIQYF. Full variable domain (outside the CDR3, taken from reference TRBV18 and TRBJ2-4): NAGVMQNPRHLVRRRGQEARLRCSPMKGHSHVYWYRQLPEEGLKFMVYLQKENIIDESGMPKERFSAEFPKEGPSILRIQQVVRGDSAAYFCASSPQGSENIQYFGAGTRLSVL.

The V call is TRBV6-5, the J call TRBJ1-2; TRBD1 agrees at 10 bases. The germline V gene has CDR1 MNHEY and CDR2 SVGAGI. V was clipped by 8 bases and J by 4 bases; unmatched bases: 10. CDR3 length equals 15 residues. CDR3 bases: TGTGCCAGCCGGGTCGGGACAGGGGTAATCTATGGCTACACCTTC. Its translation is CASRVGTGVIYGYTF.

This chain uses TRBV7-3 with TRBJ2-1; D uncertain. The CDR3 length is 13 residues. Between the trimmed V and J ends, which lost 2 bases and 6 bases, there was a span of 8 bases. CDR1 SGHTA and CDR2 FQGTGA come from the germline V gene. This CDR3 reads CASSLGRLNEQFF. The DNA for the CDR3 is TGTGCCAGCAGCTTAGGCAGACTCAATGAGCAGTTCTTC.

The chain employs TRBV11-3 and TRBJ2-2; a possible D gene is TRBD1 (5 bases). The CDR3 has 19 residues. Deletions cut 1 base from V and 2 bases from J, with 20 bases between. Germline V gene sequence: CDR1 SGHNT, CDR2 YENEEA. The CDR3 nucleotides are TGTGCCAGCAGCTTAGTGGGTTCCTGGGGCTACCCTAACACCGGGGAGCTGTTTTTT. This gives the protein CASSLVGSWGYPNTGELFF.

A single count supports this clone. This sequence joins TRBV5-4 and TRBJ1-2; no definite D call. The CDR3 loop spans 11 amino acids. The V and J ends lost 7 bases and 8 bases respectively, with 12 bases between them. From germline, CDR1 is SGHNT and CDR2 YYREEE (reference sequence). CDR3 nucleotides: TGTGCCAGCGGCCCGAATGGCGGCTACACCTTC. It translates to CASGPNGGYTF. The full variable domain, rest sourced from reference TRBV5-4 and TRBJ1-2, is ETGVTQSPTHLIKTRGQQVTLRCSSQSGHNTVSWYQQALGQGPQFIFQYYREEENGRGNFPPRFSGLQFPNYSSELNVNALELDDSALYLCASGPNGGYTFGSGTRLTVV.

This clone was picked up a small number of times. The chain links TRBV5-1 to TRBJ2-7; maybe TRBD1 (6 bases). Germline V gene sequence: CDR1 SGHRS, CDR2 YFSETQ. The V and J ends lost 0 bases and 0 bases respectively, with 7 bases between them. This CDR3 is 14 amino acids long. The CDR3 reads CASSLGTVSYEQYF. The CDR3 coding sequence is TGCGCCAGCAGCTTGGGGACAGTCTCCTACGAGCAGTACTTC. The variable domain in full, completed from reference TRBV5-1 and TRBJ2-7, reads KAGVTQTPRYLIKTRGQQVTLSCSPISGHRSVSWYQQTPGQGLQFLFEYFSETQRNKGNFPGRFSGRQFSNSRSEMNVSTLELGDSALYLCASSLGTVSYEQYFGPGTRLTVT.

The V gene is TRBV19, the J gene TRBJ2-7, with D perhaps TRBD2 (7 bases). The germline V gene encodes CDR1 LNHDA and CDR2 SQIVND (reference sequence). This CDR3 spans 17 amino acids. Trimming removed 7 bases at V and 2 bases at J, with 24 bases between. The CDR3 loop is CASTHQAGADTTYEQYF. CDR3 DNA: TGTGCCAGTACCCATCAGGCGGGGGCCGACACCACCTACGAGCAGTACTTC.

This rearrangement joins TRBV7-2 to TRBJ2-5; D may be TRBD1 (6 bases). Germline V CDR1 and CDR2: SGHTA, FQGNSA. The CDR3 contains 16 residues. The V end was cut by 1 base, the J end by 5 bases, with 17 bases between. This chain's CDR3 is CASSLGIIQGQETQYF. As DNA, the CDR3 is TGTGCCAGCAGCTTAGGTATAATCCAGGGGCAGGAGACCCAGTACTTC. Complete variable domain (other parts from reference TRBV7-2 and TRBJ2-5): GAGVSQSPSNKVTEKGKDVELRCDPISGHTALYWYRQSLGQGLEFLIYFQGNSAPDKSGLPSDRFSAERTGGSVSTLTIQRTQQEDSAVYLCASSLGIIQGQETQYFGPGTRLLVL.

CDR3 region: CASSLFLDSFYEQFF. As DNA, the CDR3 is TGTGCCAGCAGCCTATTCTTGGACAGTTTTTATGAGCAGTTCTTC. The V gene is TRBV11-2, the J gene TRBJ2-1, with D possibly TRBD1 on 6 matching bases. V shed 5 bases and J shed 8 bases, with 19 bases lying between them. Per germline, CDR1 SGHAT and CDR2 FQNNGV. This CDR3 has 15 residues. Filled out from reference TRBV11-2 and TRBJ2-1, the complete variable domain reads EAGVAQSPRYKIIEKRQSVAFWCNPISGHATLYWYQQILGQGPKLLIQFQNNGVVDDSQLPKDRFSAERLKGVDSTLKIQPAKLEDSAVYLCASSLFLDSFYEQFFGPGTRLTVL.

The table lists this clone with a count of one. V is TRBV20-1 and J is TRBJ2-3; D is uncertain. V shed 3 bases and J shed 0 bases, with 10 bases lying between them. Germline V CDR1 and CDR2: DFQATT, SNEGSKA (reference sequence). The CDR3 covers 14 residues. The CDR3 reads CSASYGTSTDTQYF. The DNA of the CDR3 is TGCAGTGCTAGTTACGGTACTAGCACAGATACGCAGTATTTT.

This clone was recorded only once. The rearrangement uses TRBV7-2 and TRBJ2-2, with no clear D. This CDR3 region has 13 residues. Trimming shortened V by 1 base and J by 7 bases, and 7 bases separated the two germline ends. The V gene's germline CDR1 is SGHTA and CDR2 FQGNSA. CDR3 nucleotides: TGTGCCAGCAGCTTAGAGATCAGCGGGGAGCTGTTTTTT. Translation gives CASSLEISGELFF. Drawing the rest from reference TRBV7-2 and TRBJ2-2, the complete variable domain is GAGVSQSPSNKVTEKGKDVELRCDPISGHTALYWYRQSLGQGLEFLIYFQGNSAPDKSGLPSDRFSAERTGGSVSTLTIQRTQQEDSAVYLCASSLEISGELFFGEGSRLTVL.

This chain links TRBV5-1 with TRBJ1-2, with a possible D match to TRBD1 (5 bases). Germline V lookup: CDR1 SGHRS, CDR2 YFSETQ. The V end was cut by 3 bases, the J end by 10 bases, with 13 bases between. The CDR3 runs to 12 residues. The CDR3: CASSSGLGDYTF. In DNA form, the CDR3 reads TGCGCCAGCAGCTCGGGACTCGGGGACTACACCTTC.

The chain links TRBV27 to TRBJ2-2, with unresolved D. Trimming pared 5 bases from V and 4 bases from J, leaving 14 bases between. There are 15 residues in the CDR3. Germline CDR1 is MNHEY and CDR2 is SMNVEV (reference sequence). For the CDR3, the DNA is TGTGCCAGCAGTCCGTACGCCCTGGGCACCGGGGAGCTGTTTTTT. This encodes CASSPYALGTGELFF.